The T cell receptor beta chain described here comes from a study of OX40 agonist ivuxolimab in advanced cancers. Findings and limits, study-wide: Expanded clones were, on average, more numerous in CD8+ T cells than in CD4+.

As concerns this clone: Its target is unknown.

Germline values: CDR1 SGHNT, CDR2 YENEEA. The CDR3 loop spans 17 amino acids. Trimming cost V 1 base and J 5 bases; bases outside gene matches: 8. Method: immunoSEQ multiplex PCR; TCRdb's copy keeps in-frame clones and lacks some. The sample holds approximately 90,000 clones, roughly nine tenths seen once. This rearrangement joins TRBV11-3 to TRBJ2-5; 12 bases are shared with TRBD2. This TCR derives from an adult with an advanced solid tumor such as melanoma, head and neck, liver or kidney cancer. This material consisted of CD4+ or CD8+ T cells sorted from blood, taken in a trial of the OX40 agonist ivuxolimab. This CDR3 reads CASSLGLAGGPEETQYF. The CDR3 DNA is TGTGCCAGCAGCTTAGGGCTAGCGGGAGGGCCGGAGGAGACCCAGTACTTC.